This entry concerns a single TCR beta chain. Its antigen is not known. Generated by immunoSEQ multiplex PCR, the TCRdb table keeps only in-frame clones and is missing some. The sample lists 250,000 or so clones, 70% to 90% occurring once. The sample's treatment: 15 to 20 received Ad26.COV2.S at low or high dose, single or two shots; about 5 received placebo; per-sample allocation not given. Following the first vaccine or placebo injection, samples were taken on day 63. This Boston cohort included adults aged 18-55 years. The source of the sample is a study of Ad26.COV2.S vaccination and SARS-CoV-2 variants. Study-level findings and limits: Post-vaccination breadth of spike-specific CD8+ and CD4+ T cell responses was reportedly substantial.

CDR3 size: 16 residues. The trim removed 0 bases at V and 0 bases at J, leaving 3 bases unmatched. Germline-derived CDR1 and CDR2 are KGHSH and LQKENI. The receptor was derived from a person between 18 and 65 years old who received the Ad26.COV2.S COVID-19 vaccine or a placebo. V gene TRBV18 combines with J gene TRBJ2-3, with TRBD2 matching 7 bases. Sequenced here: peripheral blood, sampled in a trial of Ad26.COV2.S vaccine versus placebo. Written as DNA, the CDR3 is TGTGCCAGCTCACCACCGGGAGGGCTCAGCACAGATACGCAGTATTTT. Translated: CASSPPGGLSTDTQYF.